A single sample is the source of the 23 T cell receptor beta chains below, sequenced in a study of T cell repertoires in cytomegalovirus infection. TCRdb used MiXCR to reprocess the reads, holding one entry per CDR3 protein. The sample includes about 130,000 distinct CDR3 sequences, 7.5% to 9% seen only once; the top ten take 10%. Material: PBMCs. The receptors stem from a human donor in good health (CMV status not recorded). Some clones in this sample may be carry-over from other donors' samples.

This clonotype was counted at least ten times. The V and J genes are TRBV7-2 and TRBJ1-5; D ambiguous. Germline V gene data show CDR1 as SGHTA and CDR2 as FQGNSA. The CDR3 runs to 13 residues. V lost 5 bases, J lost 5 bases, and 10 bases lay in between. The CDR3 sequence is CASSQWTDQPQHF. The CDR3 region has the DNA TGTGCCAGCAGCCAATGGACGGATCAGCCCCAGCATTTT.

This clonotype occurred many times. The V and J genes are TRBV29-1 and TRBJ1-1, with D unclear. Germline lookup yields CDR1 SQVTM and CDR2 ANQGSEA. The germline V and J ends were trimmed by 2 bases and 1 base, with 5 bases remaining between them. This CDR3 has 12 residues. CDR3 nucleotide sequence: TGCAGCGTTGAAATACAGAACACTGAAGCTTTCTTT. Translation gives CSVEIQNTEAFF.

This clonotype has more than one count but fewer than ten. The chain has TRBV7-9 and TRBJ1-1; 10 bases map to TRBD1. The germline V gene encodes CDR1 SEHNR and CDR2 FQNEAQ (reference sequence). This CDR3 comprises 13 residues. J was trimmed by 8 bases and V by 4 bases; bases with no gene match: 4. CDR3 sequence: CASSSADRGEAFF. The CDR3 nucleotides read TGTGCCAGCAGCTCGGCGGACAGGGGGGAAGCTTTCTTT. Full variable domain (outside the CDR3, taken from reference TRBV7-9 and TRBJ1-1): DTGVSQNPRHKITKRGQNVTFRCDPISEHNRLYWYRQTLGQGPEFLTYFQNEAQLEKSRLLSDRFSAERPKGSFSTLEIQRTEQGDSAMYLCASSSADRGEAFFGQGTRLTVV.

This clonotype was found many times. This CDR3 reads CASSFPQGGTNNEQFF. DNA of the CDR3: TGTGCCAGCAGCTTCCCCCAGGGGGGTACCAACAATGAGCAGTTCTTC. The chain links TRBV11-2 to TRBJ2-1, with D possibly TRBD1 on 7 matching bases. The V and J ends lost 3 bases and 5 bases respectively, with 17 bases between them. CDR3 length: 16 amino acids. The germline gives CDR1 SGHAT, CDR2 FQNNGV.

This clonotype was counted ten times or more. This rearrangement joins TRBV19 to TRBJ2-3; 7 bases map to TRBD2. The CDR3 is made up of 15 amino acids. The trim removed 3 bases at V and 4 bases at J, leaving 7 bases unmatched. From germline, CDR1 is LNHDA and CDR2 SQIVND (reference sequence). The CDR3 nucleotides are TGTGCCAGTAGTATGGGACTAAACGAGGCAGATACGCAGTATTTT. This translates into CASSMGLNEADTQYF.

This clonotype was picked up many times. CDR3 loop: CASSLGTGGVEQFF. Here the CDR3 DNA reads TGTGCCAGCAGCTTAGGGACAGGGGGCGTCGAGCAGTTCTTC. This chain joins TRBV11-2 and TRBJ2-1; TRBD1 matches at 11 bases. The junction had 3 bases not matched to a gene; V was cut back by 1 base and J by 10 bases. CDR3 length: 14 amino acids. CDR1 is SGHAT and CDR2 is FQNNGV in the germline V gene. The variable domain in full, completed from reference TRBV11-2 and TRBJ2-1, reads EAGVAQSPRYKIIEKRQSVAFWCNPISGHATLYWYQQILGQGPKLLIQFQNNGVVDDSQLPKDRFSAERLKGVDSTLKIQPAKLEDSAVYLCASSLGTGGVEQFFGPGTRLTVL.

This clonotype was recorded at least ten times. The chain joins TRBV7-8 to TRBJ2-3; TRBD1 aligns across 10 bases. From germline, CDR1 is SGHVS and CDR2 FQNEAQ. CDR3 length equals 15 residues. The V gene end was trimmed by 4 bases and the J gene end by 5 bases; junction bases not matched to a gene: 6. CDR3 nucleotides: TGTGCCAGCAGCTCGGGACAGGGGTTTAGAGATACGCAGTATTTT. Translating it yields CASSSGQGFRDTQYF.

This clonotype appeared many times. V is TRBV28 and J is TRBJ1-1; D remains ambiguous. Germline V gene data show CDR1 as MDHEN and CDR2 as SYDVKM. V dropped 5 bases and J dropped 10 bases, with 14 bases sitting between them. The CDR3 runs to 12 residues. The CDR3 sequence: CASSTWTRGAFF. Here the CDR3 DNA reads TGTGCCAGCAGTACTTGGACGCGGGGAGCTTTCTTT.

The table lists this clonotype with many counts. This chain connects TRBV7-2 to TRBJ2-1; 8 nucleotides agree with TRBD2. Germline V lookup: CDR1 SGHTA, CDR2 FQGNSA. This CDR3 has 14 amino acids. With 7 bases clipped from V and 4 bases from J, the junction kept 6 bases outside the gene matches. CDR3 in amino acids: CASTGGGTYNEQFF. The CDR3 coding sequence is TGTGCCAGCACGGGCGGGGGGACTTACAATGAGCAGTTCTTC.

In its sample, this clonotype was seen many times. The chain is built from TRBV28 and TRBJ1-4, with D possibly TRBD1 on 5 matching bases. The CDR3 length is 15 residues. Germline V lookup: CDR1 MDHEN, CDR2 SYDVKM. V lost 1 base to trimming and J lost 6 bases, with 12 bases between them. CDR3 nucleotide sequence: TGTGCCAGCAGTTTATTTCTGGGAGGGGATGAAAAACTGTTTTTT. Protein sequence: CASSLFLGGDEKLFF.

The V call is TRBV6-4, the J call TRBJ1-4; perhaps TRBD1 as D (5 bases). Germline CDR1 MRHNA, CDR2 SNTAGT. CDR3 length equals 19 residues. V lost 6 bases and J 6 bases, leaving 29 bases between the germline ends. CDR3 protein: CASRMTRGTGGEWDEKLFF. The DNA of the CDR3 is TGTGCCAGCAGGATGACTCGGGGGACCGGGGGAGAATGGGATGAAAAACTGTTTTTT.

This clonotype was counted ten times or more. This sequence joins TRBV7-2 and TRBJ1-6; 8 bases agree with TRBD1. Per germline, CDR1 SGHTA and CDR2 FQGNSA. The CDR3 is 14 residues long. The junction had 4 bases not matched to a gene; V was cut back by 5 bases and J by 7 bases. CDR3 sequence reads: CASSPRQGNSPLHF. For the CDR3, the DNA is TGTGCCAGCAGCCCAAGACAGGGGAATTCACCCCTCCACTTT.

This clonotype was recorded at least ten times. This chain connects TRBV12-3 or TRBV12-4 to TRBJ1-2; 7 bases map to TRBD1. The CDR3 has 16 residues. Germline trimming cut 0 bases from V and 1 base from J; bases unmatched to any gene: 5. CDR3 bases: TGTGCCAGCAGTTTAGCCGGACAGGCCCTTAACTATGGCTACACCTTC. It codes for CASSLAGQALNYGYTF.

This clonotype was counted at least ten times. The V call is TRBV2, the J call TRBJ1-6, with a weak D call TRBD1 (6 bases). V lost 3 bases and J lost 7, with 10 bases in between. This CDR3 has 14 amino acids. CDR1 SNHLY and CDR2 FYNNEI come from the germline V gene. CDR3 residues: CASSDDRRNSPLHF. For the CDR3, the DNA is TGTGCCAGCAGTGATGACAGGAGGAATTCACCCCTCCACTTT.

This clonotype was found many times. This chain links TRBV2 with TRBJ1-1, with D uncertain. The V gene's germline CDR1 is SNHLY and CDR2 FYNNEI. The length of the CDR3 is 16 residues. V lost 6 bases, J lost 3 bases, and 20 bases lay in between. The CDR3 sequence is CASSSERGLGDTEAFF. CDR3 sequence (DNA): TGTGCCAGCAGCTCAGAGAGAGGTCTCGGGGACACTGAAGCTTTCTTT.

In this sample, this clonotype turned up many times. The chain couples TRBV2 to TRBJ2-1, with unresolved D. This CDR3 region has 16 residues. V lost 6 bases to trimming and J lost 4 bases, with 19 bases between them. Looked up from germline, CDR1 is SNHLY and CDR2 is FYNNEI. CDR3 coding DNA: TGTGCCAGCAGGCCTCATGACCAGGAAAGATACAATGAGCAGTTCTTC. This codes for CASRPHDQERYNEQFF. Full variable domain (rest looked up from reference TRBV2 and TRBJ2-1): EPEVTQTPSHQVTQMGQEVILRCVPISNHLYFYWYRQILGQKVEFLVSFYNNEISEKSEIFDDQFSVERPDGSNFTLKIRSTKLEDSAMYFCASRPHDQERYNEQFFGPGTRLTVL.

This clonotype was detected many times. The chain's CDR3 is CASSYYRGMNTEAFF. In DNA form, the CDR3 reads TGTGCCAGCAGCTACTACAGGGGAATGAACACTGAAGCTTTCTTT. The V call is TRBV14, the J call TRBJ1-1; 7 positions match TRBD1. CDR1 SGHDN and CDR2 FVKESK come from the germline V gene. The J segment lost 0 bases and the V segment lost 5 bases, leaving 6 bases of the junction unmatched. The CDR3 extends over 15 amino acids. The whole variable domain, remainder taken from reference TRBV14 and TRBJ1-1, is EAGVTQFPSHSVIEKGQTVTLRCDPISGHDNLYWYRRVMGKEIKFLLHFVKESKQDESGMPNNRFLAERTGGTYSTLKVQPAELEDSGVYFCASSYYRGMNTEAFFGQGTRLTVV.

The chain carries TRBV18 and TRBJ1-3, with unresolved D. The V end was cut by 4 bases, the J end by 0 bases, with 7 bases between. Germline-derived CDR1 and CDR2 are KGHSH and LQKENI. This CDR3 spans 14 amino acids. The CDR3 protein is CASSLLGSGNTIYF. The CDR3 nucleotides read TGTGCCAGCTCACTGTTGGGCTCTGGAAACACCATATATTTT.

This clonotype occurred many times. J is TRBJ1-2 and V is TRBV27; no clear D gene. Germline assignment: CDR1 MNHEY and CDR2 SMNVEV (reference sequence). The CDR3 length is 14 residues. Trimming stripped 7 bases from V and 8 bases from J, with 20 bases between. CDR3 bases: TGTGCCAGCAACACGAGGTACGGGCTTGGGGGCTACACCTTC. Its protein product is CASNTRYGLGGYTF.

The V gene is TRBV28, the J gene TRBJ2-3; no clear D gene. From germline, CDR1 is MDHEN and CDR2 SYDVKM. Trimming pared 2 bases from V and 1 base from J, leaving 10 bases between. This CDR3 has 15 residues. In DNA form, the CDR3 reads TGTGCCAGCAGTTTAGGCCCCGGCGGCACAGATACGCAGTATTTT. This codes for CASSLGPGGTDTQYF.

This clonotype showed up just a few times. The CDR3 DNA sequence: TGTGCCAGCAGTCGCCCACAGACAGGGATCGTTGACTATGGCTACACCTTC. Translated: CASSRPQTGIVDYGYTF. The rearrangement links TRBV2 to TRBJ1-2, with 7 bases that match TRBD1. CDR3 length: 17 residues. Unmatched junction bases numbered 15, after V lost 5 bases and J lost 3 bases. The germline gives CDR1 SNHLY, CDR2 FYNNEI.

About this clonotype itself: A much larger clone sits a single nucleotide away, making a read error possible. The chain is built from TRBV7-9 and TRBJ2-5, with D possibly being TRBD2 (6 bases). V was trimmed by 5 bases and J by 3 bases, leaving 16 bases between them. Germline V CDR1 and CDR2: SEHNR, FQNEAQ (reference sequence). The CDR3 is 15 residues long. CDR3 sequence: CASSPTSSLKETQYF. As DNA, the CDR3 is TGTGCCAGCAGCCCGACTAGTAGCCTTAAAGAGACCCAGTACTTC.

This clonotype was detected many times. The V gene is TRBV20-1, the J gene TRBJ2-3; D possibly corresponds to TRBD2 (5 bases). Looked up from germline, CDR1 is DFQATT and CDR2 is SNEGSKA (reference sequence). The CDR3 loop spans 16 amino acids. Trimming took 0 bases from V and 0 from J, leaving 13 bases between them. The CDR3 bases are TGCAGTGCTAGAGATTCGCGGACTCACAGCACAGATACGCAGTATTTT. As protein: CSARDSRTHSTDTQYF.